This record concerns one TCR beta chain sequence. Its binding antigen is unknown. No base quality values were provided; no much bigger clone lies one nucleotide off. The entry originates in a study of T cell responses to AZD1222 COVID-19 vaccine (dated by TCRdb to the early 2020s). With regard to the full study: AZD1222 recipients with second doses at about 4 weeks or about 12 weeks were pooled, because spike-specific TCR depth and breadth did not differ between schedules. A total of just over 230 trial participants underwent TCR sequencing, of whom about 210 had received two doses of AZD1222 and about 26 had received two doses of the MenACWY control vaccine. Trial participants were enrolled by age into 18-55, 56-69 and 70-plus year subgroups, with roughly 160, 29 and 62 TCR-sequenced participants respectively. On the study overall, not on this receptor specifically: Reportedly, almost half of the unique spike-specific TCRs recognized epitopes lying outside the regions that are mutated in the B.1.351 and B.1.1.7 variants. Participants were mostly white British and included more females than males, and it was suggested by the authors that clonal diversity may have been underestimated. CD4 TCRs associated with the vaccine covered the entire spike protein, and the dominant responses were in regions 160-218 and 743-854. The 56-69-year group was small, and its depth increase did not reach significance, likely because of low power. Conclusions about previously exposed vaccinees were limited because only 6 or 7 AZD1222 recipients were SARS-CoV-2 seropositive at baseline. Because no day 14 peak-response samples were available, the repertoires could be characterized only after the peak T cell response. Spike-specific TCR breadth and depth rose significantly after two AZD1222 doses compared with day 0 and with MenACWY recipients.

The CDR3 regions of human TCRbeta chains were analyzed by immunosequencing. The authors' analysis ran thus. TCRs in the repertoires were compared against a reference library of SARS-CoV-2-specific TCRs that had been generated with the MIRA antigen-specificity platform. Breadth meant the fraction of unique TCRs that were SARS-CoV-2-associated, whereas depth meant the fraction of total T cells that were SARS-CoV-2-associated. Using the MIRA data, each spike-specific TCR was mapped to the spike region that the TCR reacts to and placed in a CD4 or CD8 class. Log10-transformed breadth and depth values were compared by one-way ANOVA with Sidak's multiple comparisons tests. Not all clones reach the TCRdb copy of this immuneACCESS table, which keeps in-frame sequences only. Checked studies attribute under half of the gap to unresolved V genes and leave the rest unexplained. That table gives V, J and clone size, and the DNA gave D and trimming. This sample gives 85,000 to 130,000 clones in total; about 87% of them show up just once. Over 7.5% of the sample lies in the top ten.

The time point label corresponds to: baseline before first vaccination. Samples from vaccinated people were obtained from the UK trials COV001 and COV002, which included a single-blind randomized controlled phase 2/3 trial of AZD1222 (ChAdOx1 nCoV-19) in healthy adults. For TCRbeta chain sequencing, PBMC samples from trial participants were taken at day 0 and at day 28 after the second dose. The germline V gene yields SGDLS for CDR1 and YYNGEE for CDR2. The junction shows trimming of 0 bases on V and 5 bases on J, and the gene matches do not reach 9 bases of it. The CDR3 numbers 16 residues from cysteine through phenylalanine. Left in the record is the CDR3 DNA by itself, 48 bases read in frame from the first base.

The source material was peripheral blood, sampled on day 0 of AZD1222 vaccination. The chain joins TRBV9 to TRBJ2-7; a stretch of 9 junction bases matches TRBD2. The receptor was derived from an adult in good health. The DNA sequence is given as TGTGCCAGCAGCGTAGGATATCGACTAGCGGACGACGAGCAGTACTTC. The translation is CASSVGYRLADDEQYF.